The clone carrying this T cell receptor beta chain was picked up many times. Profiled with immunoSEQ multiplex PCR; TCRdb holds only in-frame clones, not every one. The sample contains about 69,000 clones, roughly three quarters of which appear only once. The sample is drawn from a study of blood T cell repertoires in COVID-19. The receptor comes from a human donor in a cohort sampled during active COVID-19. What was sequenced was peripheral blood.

The CDR3 nucleotides are TGCGCCAGCAGCGGGGGCGGGAACACCGGGGAGCTGTTTTTT. It codes for CASSGGGNTGELFF. This chain connects TRBV5-1 to TRBJ2-2; D is perhaps TRBD1 (6 bases). This CDR3 region has 14 residues. From germline, CDR1 is SGHRS and CDR2 YFSETQ. The V end lost 4 bases, the J end lost 1 base, and 8 bases lay between the germline ends.